The 20 T cell receptor beta chains presented below share a single source sample, sequenced in a study of shared clonotypes between healthy human individuals. The table came from immunoSEQ multiplex PCR; TCRdb's copy has only in-frame clones and leaves some out. The sample lists 2 million to 2.5 million clones, 85% to 95% occurring once. The sequenced sample consisted of naive CD4+ T cells from PBMCs. Specified subset: CD45RA+ positively selected. The receptors here all came from a man aged 18 to 35 in good health. Some clones in this sample may be carry-over from other donors' samples.

The chain is built from TRBV30 and TRBJ2-2, with D tentatively TRBD1 or TRBD2 (5 bases each). V was clipped by 0 bases and J by 2 bases, with 19 bases between them. This CDR3 has 18 residues. Germline lookup yields CDR1 GTSNPN and CDR2 SVGIG (reference sequence). CDR3 loop: CAWSVLGSWDRNTGELFF. The CDR3 nucleotides are TGTGCCTGGAGTGTTTTGGGCTCCTGGGACCGAAACACCGGGGAGCTGTTTTTT.

The chain combines TRBV28 with TRBJ2-7; 9 nucleotides line up with TRBD1. From germline, CDR1 is MDHEN and CDR2 SYDVKM. This CDR3 region has 15 residues. V lost 4 bases and J lost 4; bases outside the gene matches: 8. The DNA for the CDR3 is TGTGCCAGCAGTTCCCTAGGACAGGGGTTATACGAGCAGTACTTC. It encodes CASSSLGQGLYEQYF.

The chain employs TRBV5-1 and TRBJ1-1, with 8 bases fitting TRBD1. The CDR3 is 16 amino acids. CDR1 is SGHRS, CDR2 YFSETQ, per germline. With 1 base clipped from V and 1 base from J, the junction kept 6 bases outside the gene matches. Written as DNA, the CDR3 is TGCGCCAGCAGCTTGTTCCGGACAGGGCGGAACACTGAAGCTTTCTTT. This sequence encodes CASSLFRTGRNTEAFF.

V usage is TRBV9 and J usage is TRBJ2-7; possibly TRBD2 for D (8 bases). The V end was cut by 1 base, the J end by 1 base, with 12 bases between. The length of the CDR3 is 15 residues. Germline values: CDR1 SGDLS, CDR2 YYNGEE. The CDR3 sequence is CASSVLAGQSYEQYF. In DNA form, the CDR3 reads TGTGCCAGCAGCGTATTAGCGGGACAGTCCTACGAGCAGTACTTC.

This chain uses TRBV27 with TRBJ1-5; D gene uncertain. The CDR3 totals 13 residues. CDR1 and CDR2 (germline): MNHEY, SMNVEV (reference sequence). With 3 bases removed from V and 5 bases from J, the gap between germline ends came to 8 bases. In DNA form, the CDR3 reads TGTGCCAGCAGTTTCCTTCGGGATCAGCCCCAGCATTTT. This gives the protein CASSFLRDQPQHF.

The chain is built from TRBV9 and TRBJ2-1; possibly TRBD2 for D (6 bases). Trimming left V 3 bases short and J 1 base short, with 11 bases between. The CDR3 contains 15 residues. Germline values: CDR1 SGDLS, CDR2 YYNGEE. The CDR3 loop is CASSGGTFSYNEQFF. CDR3 DNA sequence: TGTGCCAGCAGCGGAGGGACTTTTTCCTACAATGAGCAGTTCTTC.

The chain employs TRBV5-1 and TRBJ1-1; 7 nucleotides agree with TRBD1. Germline CDR1 and CDR2: SGHRS and YFSETQ. This CDR3 comprises 13 residues. J gave up 12 bases and V 3 bases, and 11 bases lay outside the gene matches. CDR3 bases: TGCGCCAGCAGCTCGGGACAGATAAAGGCGTCTTTCTTT. Translating it yields CASSSGQIKASFF.

J is TRBJ2-7 and V is TRBV28, with 7 bases fitting TRBD1. Germline V gene sequence: CDR1 MDHEN, CDR2 SYDVKM. The CDR3 contains 14 residues. V lost 6 bases, J lost 4 bases, and 9 bases stayed unmatched. The CDR3 protein is CASRPTGTRYEQYF. The CDR3 DNA is TGTGCCAGCAGGCCGACAGGGACAAGGTACGAGCAGTACTTC.

The chain couples TRBV7-9 to TRBJ2-1; TRBD2 might be the D (6 bases). The germline gives CDR1 SEHNR, CDR2 FQNEAQ (reference sequence). V was pared by 4 bases and J by 3 bases, with 13 bases between. The CDR3 is 15 amino acids. CDR3 residues: CASSSERVSYNEQFF. CDR3 bases: TGTGCCAGCAGCTCGGAGCGGGTCAGCTACAATGAGCAGTTCTTC.

CDR3 coding DNA: TGCAGCGTCTACCCTTACACGTCCAAAAACATTCAGTACTTC. Translating it yields CSVYPYTSKNIQYF. The chain is built from TRBV29-1 and TRBJ2-4; D call uncertain. The CDR3 spans 14 residues. The germline CDR1 and CDR2 sequences are SQVTM and ANQGSEA. V lost 6 bases to trimming and J lost 2 bases, with 14 bases between them.

This chain connects TRBV11-2 to TRBJ2-7; 12 positions match TRBD2. CDR1 SGHAT and CDR2 FQNNGV come from the germline V gene. This CDR3 region has 16 residues. The junction had 3 bases not matched to a gene; V was cut back by 1 base and J by 2 bases. In DNA, the CDR3 is TGTGCCAGCAGCTTAGTTCGACTAGCGGGAGCCTACGAGCAGTACTTC. This gives the protein CASSLVRLAGAYEQYF.

Note on this clone: Other DNA sequences of this sample code for an identical CDR3. The chain combines TRBV11-2 with TRBJ2-3; D gene ambiguous. The CDR3 extends over 13 amino acids. The V and J ends lost 3 bases and 0 bases respectively, with 4 bases between them. Germline CDR1 SGHAT, CDR2 FQNNGV. The CDR3 region has the DNA TGTGCCAGCAGCTTGGATAGCACAGATACGCAGTATTTT. Protein: CASSLDSTDTQYF.

CDR3 region: CASSPGQQKNEKLFF. CDR3 DNA: TGTGCCAGCAGCCCCGGACAGCAAAAGAATGAAAAACTGTTTTTT. J is TRBJ1-4 and V is TRBV7-9, with D perhaps TRBD1 (6 bases). Trimming cost V 5 bases and J 5 bases, with 15 bases left between them. This CDR3 comprises 15 residues. Germline V gene lookup returns CDR1 SEHNR and CDR2 FQNEAQ (reference sequence).

The V call is TRBV6-5, the J call TRBJ2-7; 7 bases fit TRBD1. CDR1 is MNHEY and CDR2 is SVGAGI in the germline V gene. CDR3 length equals 12 residues. V trimming: 5 bases; J trimming: 5 bases; junction bases outside the gene matches: 3. The DNA of the CDR3 is TGTGCCAGCAGTCGACAGGGACACGAGCAGTACTTC. This encodes CASSRQGHEQYF.

The chain recombines TRBV29-1 with TRBJ1-5, with 8 bases that match TRBD1. V lost 0 bases and J lost 8; bases outside the gene matches: 15. CDR1 is SQVTM, CDR2 ANQGSEA, per germline. The CDR3 runs to 17 residues. This chain's CDR3 is CSVEDRPPGGEVKPQHF. Written as DNA, the CDR3 is TGCAGCGTTGAAGATCGCCCCCCAGGGGGCGAGGTAAAGCCCCAGCATTTT.

The rearrangement joins TRBV7-6 to TRBJ2-1; the match to TRBD2 covers 11 bases. This CDR3 region has 12 residues. Unmatched junction bases numbered 5, after V lost 4 bases and J lost 15 bases. CDR1 and CDR2 (germline): SGHVS, FNYEAQ. CDR3 bases: TGTGCCAGCAGCTCGACTAGCGGGACAGGGTTCTTC. This translates into CASSSTSGTGFF.

As to this clone: The identical CDR3 is also encoded by other nucleotide sequences in the sample. The rearrangement uses TRBV25-1 and TRBJ2-3; D gene ambiguous. Germline V gene lookup returns CDR1 MGHDK and CDR2 SYGVNS. This CDR3 is 12 amino acids long. Trimming removed 6 bases from V and 2 bases from J, with 6 bases in between. For the CDR3, the DNA is TGTGCCAGCAGAGGTTCCACAGATACGCAGTATTTT. It yields the protein CASRGSTDTQYF.

This clone was detected only once. The chain uses TRBV27 and TRBJ1-2; 9 bases agree with TRBD1. The CDR3 covers 14 residues. The trim removed 5 bases at V and 5 bases at J, leaving 6 bases unmatched. Germline V gene data show CDR1 as MNHEY and CDR2 as SMNVEV (reference sequence). This CDR3 is CASSPSGTGYGYTF. In nucleotides, the CDR3 is TGTGCCAGCAGTCCCTCCGGGACAGGGTATGGCTACACCTTC.

This chain joins TRBV30 and TRBJ1-2; no clear D gene. The CDR3 totals 13 residues. Trimming shortened V by 0 bases and J by 4 bases, and 9 bases separated the two germline ends. Germline CDR1 is GTSNPN and CDR2 is SVGIG (reference sequence). CDR3 bases: TGTGCCTGGAGTGTCGGGATATTCTATGGCTACACCTTC. Translating gives CAWSVGIFYGYTF.

CDR3: CASTSEKSYGYTF. The CDR3 DNA sequence: TGTGCCAGTACCTCTGAGAAGTCCTATGGCTACACCTTC. The rearrangement uses TRBV19 and TRBJ1-2; no reliable D call. CDR1 is LNHDA, CDR2 SQIVND, per germline (reference sequence). The CDR3 has 13 amino acids. Trimming stripped 7 bases from V and 4 bases from J, with 13 bases between.